These 22 T cell receptor beta chains share one sample of origin, sequenced in a study of T-cell memory formation after mild COVID-19. One entry per CDR3 protein results from TCRdb running MiXCR on the 5' RACE reads. This table has a few hundred thousand distinct CDR3 sequences, around 21% appearing once. The sample comprised PBMCs or a T cell subset sorted from them (not recorded which). These receptors were obtained from an adult woman who had mild COVID-19 (a few samples of this study predate the infection). Cell type and time point are not known.

The genes are TRBV12-3 or TRBV12-4 and TRBJ2-2, with a tentative D call TRBD1 (6 bases). Trimming stripped 1 base from V and 0 bases from J, with 21 bases between. The length of the CDR3 is 20 residues. CDR3 sequence reads: CASSLVRGVYEAANTGELFF. The CDR3 DNA reads as TGTGCCAGCAGTTTAGTCAGGGGAGTATATGAAGCCGCGAACACCGGGGAGCTGTTTTTT.

This clonotype was observed a handful of times. This chain uses TRBV24-1 with TRBJ2-2, with 11 nucleotides matching TRBD1. The CDR3 spans 16 residues. The V segment lost 3 bases and the J segment 7 bases; nucleotides outside the gene matches: 6. Germline V gene lookup returns CDR1 KGHDR and CDR2 SFDVKD. The CDR3 DNA sequence: TGTGCCACCAGTGATCCGGGACAGGGGGTCGTCGGGGAGCTGTTTTTT. Translating it yields CATSDPGQGVVGELFF.

The CDR3 nucleotides are TGTGCCAGCAGCCACGGACAGGGGTTAAATGAAAAACTGTTTTTT. The encoded protein is CASSHGQGLNEKLFF. The genes are TRBV12-3 or TRBV12-4 and TRBJ1-4, with 9 bases matching TRBD1. Trimming at V came to 6 bases and at J to 5 bases, leaving 7 bases not matched to a gene. The CDR3 runs 15 residues.

The chain uses TRBV19 and TRBJ2-1; 11 nucleotides line up with TRBD2. Trimming took 6 bases from V and 4 from J; bases not matched to a gene: 5. This CDR3 has 15 amino acids. CDR1 is LNHDA and CDR2 is SQIVND in the germline V gene (reference sequence). CDR3 sequence reads: CASSTTSGMYNEQFF. As DNA, the CDR3 is TGTGCCAGTAGCACGACTAGCGGGATGTACAATGAGCAGTTCTTC. The entire variable domain, with the rest obtained from reference TRBV19 and TRBJ2-1, is as follows: DGGITQSPKYLFRKEGQNVTLSCEQNLNHDAMYWYRQDPGQGLRLIYYSQIVNDFQKGDIAEGYSVSREKKESFPLTVTSAQKNPTAFYLCASSTTSGMYNEQFFGPGTRLTVL.

This clonotype has more than one count but fewer than ten. V is TRBV29-1 and J is TRBJ2-2; D may be TRBD1 or TRBD2 (6 bases each). V was trimmed by 5 bases and J by 4 bases, leaving 14 bases between them. CDR3 length: 14 residues. Germline loops: CDR1 SQVTM, CDR2 ANQGSEA. The CDR3 DNA sequence: TGCAGCGTTAAAGTACAGGGAGGCACCGGGGAGCTGTTTTTT. Residues: CSVKVQGGTGELFF.

This chain uses TRBV15 with TRBJ1-1; no reliable D call. Germline loops: CDR1 LNHNV, CDR2 YYDKDF (reference sequence). The CDR3 contains 12 residues. V was trimmed by 3 bases and J by 7 bases, leaving 9 bases between them. The CDR3 sequence is CATSRTGDEAFF. For the CDR3, the DNA is TGTGCCACCAGCAGGACCGGGGATGAAGCTTTCTTT.

V gene TRBV5-1 combines with J gene TRBJ2-3; 9 bases map to TRBD2. The CDR3 contains 16 residues. V was pared by 4 bases and J by 1 base, with 7 bases of the junction left unmatched. CDR1 SGHRS and CDR2 YFSETQ come from the germline V gene. DNA for the CDR3: TGCGCCAGCAGCAGAACGGCTAGCGGGGGCACAGATACGCAGTATTTT. Amino acids: CASSRTASGGTDTQYF.

The chain is built from TRBV27 and TRBJ1-6; the D gene is possibly TRBD1 (6 bases). V was shortened by 4 bases and J by 0 bases, with 16 bases between the two germline ends. The CDR3 length is 18 residues. Germline CDR1 is MNHEY and CDR2 is SMNVEV (reference sequence). CDR3 protein: CASSSAGVSGSYNSPLHF. CDR3 nucleotides: TGTGCCAGCAGTTCAGCAGGGGTATCGGGCTCCTATAATTCACCCCTCCACTTT.

The chain uses TRBV3-1 and TRBJ1-1; D uncertain. The V gene's germline CDR1 is LGHDT and CDR2 YNNKEL (reference sequence). The CDR3 totals 14 residues. Trimming removed 7 bases from V and 3 bases from J, with 15 bases in between. The CDR3 loop reads CASTSWVGDTEAFF. The CDR3 bases are TGTGCCAGCACCTCATGGGTTGGGGACACTGAAGCTTTCTTT. Complete variable domain (other parts from reference TRBV3-1 and TRBJ1-1): DTAVSQTPKYLVTQMGNDKSIKCEQNLGHDTMYWYKQDSKKFLKIMFSYNNKELIINETVPNRFSPKSPDKAHLNLHINSLELGDSAVYFCASTSWVGDTEAFFGQGTRLTVV.

The V gene is TRBV20-1, the J gene TRBJ1-1; no reliable D call. The V and J ends lost 0 bases and 8 bases respectively, with 13 bases between them. CDR3 length: 13 residues. The germline gives CDR1 DFQATT, CDR2 SNEGSKA (reference sequence). The DNA for the CDR3 is TGCAGTGCTAGAGACATTGGACTCCTGGAAGCTTTCTTT. Amino acid sequence: CSARDIGLLEAFF.

This chain links TRBV7-6 with TRBJ1-2; no definite D call. The CDR3 totals 17 residues. Germline V gene data show CDR1 as SGHVS and CDR2 as FNYEAQ. Trimming stripped 5 bases from V and 1 base from J, with 20 bases between. Written as DNA, the CDR3 is TGTGCCAGCAGCCCCTGGCCCGGGCGGAACGGTAACTATGGCTACACCTTC. Amino acid sequence: CASSPWPGRNGNYGYTF.

This clonotype was picked up a small number of times. This sequence joins TRBV9 and TRBJ2-7; D ambiguous. CDR3 length: 15 amino acids. Trimming left V 4 bases short and J 2 bases short, with 16 bases between. The germline V gene has CDR1 SGDLS and CDR2 YYNGEE. In DNA, the CDR3 is TGTGCCAGCAGCCCCGACTCGACCGACACCTACGAGCAGTACTTC. Its translation: CASSPDSTDTYEQYF.

J is TRBJ1-1 and V is TRBV5-1, with 7 bases matching TRBD1. Unmatched junction bases numbered 11, after V lost 5 bases and J lost 7 bases. The CDR3 consists of 14 residues. CDR1 SGHRS and CDR2 YFSETQ come from the germline V gene. This chain's CDR3 is CASRRPGQIFEAFF. CDR3 nucleotides: TGCGCCAGCAGACGACCGGGACAGATTTTTGAAGCTTTCTTT. The full variable domain, rest sourced from reference TRBV5-1 and TRBJ1-1, is KAGVTQTPRYLIKTRGQQVTLSCSPISGHRSVSWYQQTPGQGLQFLFEYFSETQRNKGNFPGRFSGRQFSNSRSEMNVSTLELGDSALYLCASRRPGQIFEAFFGQGTRLTVV.

The CDR3 protein is CASSVEGRLLGRDTQYF. The DNA for the CDR3 is TGTGCCAGCAGCGTAGAGGGACGGCTGTTGGGGAGGGATACGCAGTATTTT. This chain uses TRBV9 with TRBJ2-3; tentatively, D is TRBD2 (6 bases). CDR3 length: 17 amino acids. Trimming removed 0 bases at V and 6 bases at J, with 20 bases between. CDR1 and CDR2 (germline): SGDLS, YYNGEE.

A few counts support this clonotype. The rearrangement joins TRBV25-1 to TRBJ2-1; 8 bases map to TRBD1. CDR1 and CDR2 (germline): MGHDK, SYGVNS. This CDR3 contains 18 residues. Trimming cost V 1 base and J 5 bases; bases outside gene matches: 13. The CDR3 DNA is TGTGCCAGCAGTGAATCCCCTTCGACAGGGGCCAGGAACAATGAGCAGTTCTTC. This encodes CASSESPSTGARNNEQFF.

The V call is TRBV4-1, the J call TRBJ1-1, with 8 bases fitting TRBD1. Germline CDR1 and CDR2: MGHRA and YSYEKL. Unmatched junction bases numbered 9, after V lost 6 bases and J lost 0 bases. The CDR3 is 16 residues long. The CDR3 spells CASRGGAQGVNTEAFF. CDR3 sequence (DNA): TGCGCCAGCAGAGGTGGGGCACAGGGGGTGAACACTGAAGCTTTCTTT.

CDR3 DNA sequence: TGTGCCAGCAGCCGTGACAGGGGGCTCGACGAGCAGTACTTC. Amino acids: CASSRDRGLDEQYF. The chain combines TRBV6-5 with TRBJ2-7, with 10 bases that match TRBD1. V gave up 6 bases and J gave up 5 bases; unmatched junction bases: 7. Germline CDR1 reads MNHEY; CDR2 reads SVGAGI. The CDR3 runs to 14 residues.

In its sample, this clonotype was seen a few times. The chain links TRBV4-1 to TRBJ1-1; D might be TRBD1 (6 bases). V was shortened by 1 base and J by 4 bases, with 13 bases between the two germline ends. The CDR3 has 15 amino acids. Germline V gives CDR1 MGHRA, CDR2 YSYEKL. CDR3 coding DNA: TGCGCCAGCAGCCAAGTGCCGGGGGCGCCCACTGAAGCTTTCTTT. Its translation is CASSQVPGAPTEAFF.

The V and J genes are TRBV12-3 or TRBV12-4 and TRBJ1-2; D perhaps matches TRBD1 (5 bases). Trimming shortened V by 8 bases and J by 8 bases, and 12 bases separated the two germline ends. The CDR3 has 11 amino acids. The CDR3 nucleotides are TGTGCCAGCGTTGGGGCGGAAGGCTACACCTTC. Amino acids: CASVGAEGYTF.

V gene TRBV18 combines with J gene TRBJ1-2; D is ambiguous. Germline V gene sequence: CDR1 KGHSH, CDR2 LQKENI. The CDR3 runs to 12 residues. With 2 bases removed from V and 12 bases from J, the gap between germline ends came to 13 bases. The CDR3 spells CASSPGGLVDTF. CDR3 DNA: TGTGCCAGCTCACCAGGCGGACTAGTTGACACCTTC.

This chain links TRBV20-1 with TRBJ1-1; TRBD1 aligns across 11 bases. V was clipped by 5 bases and J by 0 bases; unmatched bases: 8. The germline V gene has CDR1 DFQATT and CDR2 SNEGSKA (reference sequence). CDR3 length: 16 amino acids. The CDR3 loop reads CSAHRDRGRMNTEAFF. The CDR3 region has the DNA TGCAGTGCTCACCGGGACAGGGGGAGAATGAACACTGAAGCTTTCTTT.

This clonotype was seen a handful of times. The chain combines TRBV6-5 with TRBJ2-6; the match to TRBD1 covers 7 bases. Trimming took 6 bases from V and 2 from J; bases not matched to a gene: 7. The CDR3 sequence is 16 residues long. Germline V gene sequence: CDR1 MNHEY, CDR2 SVGAGI. The CDR3 nucleotides read TGTGCCAGCAGGAGGGACAGAGGTCCTGGGGCCAACGTCCTGACTTTC. It is translated as CASRRDRGPGANVLTF.